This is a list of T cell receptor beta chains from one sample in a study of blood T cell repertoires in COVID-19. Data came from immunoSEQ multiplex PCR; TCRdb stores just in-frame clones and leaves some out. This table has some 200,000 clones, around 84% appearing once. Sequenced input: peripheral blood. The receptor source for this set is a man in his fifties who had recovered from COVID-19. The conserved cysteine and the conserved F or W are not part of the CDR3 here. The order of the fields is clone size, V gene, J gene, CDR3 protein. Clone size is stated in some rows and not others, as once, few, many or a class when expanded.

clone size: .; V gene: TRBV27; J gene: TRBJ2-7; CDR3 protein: ASSLSVTREQY
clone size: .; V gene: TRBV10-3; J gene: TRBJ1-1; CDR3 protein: AISKLDMGNTEAF
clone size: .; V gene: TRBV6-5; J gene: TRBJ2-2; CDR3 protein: ASRPGQGFSGELF
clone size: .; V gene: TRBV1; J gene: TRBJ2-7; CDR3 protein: TSSQDRSEQY
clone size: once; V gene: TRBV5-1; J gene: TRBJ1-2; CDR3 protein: ASSLTRQGGYT
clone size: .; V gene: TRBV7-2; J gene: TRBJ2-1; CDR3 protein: ASSLVGGSSYNEQF
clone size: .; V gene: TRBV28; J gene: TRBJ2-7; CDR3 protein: ASKISGRDEQY
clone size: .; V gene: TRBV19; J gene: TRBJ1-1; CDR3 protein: ASSPTPNTEAF
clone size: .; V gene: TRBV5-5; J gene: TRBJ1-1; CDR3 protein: ASRSAQGFNTEAF
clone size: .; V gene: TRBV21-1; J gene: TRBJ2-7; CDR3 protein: ASSKTVPRRTGTYEQY
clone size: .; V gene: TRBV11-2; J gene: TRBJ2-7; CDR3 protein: ASSYYREQY
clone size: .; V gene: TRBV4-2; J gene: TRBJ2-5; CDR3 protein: ASSQDGGGWTQY
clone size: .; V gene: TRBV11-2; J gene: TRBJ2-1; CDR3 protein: ASSPRTGSHHEQF
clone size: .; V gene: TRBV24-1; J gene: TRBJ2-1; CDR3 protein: ATSDLPEGVNEQF
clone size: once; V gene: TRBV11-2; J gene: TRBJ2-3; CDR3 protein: ASSLDQPGSSTDTQY
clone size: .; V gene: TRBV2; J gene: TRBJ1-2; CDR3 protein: ASSEDQAYGYT
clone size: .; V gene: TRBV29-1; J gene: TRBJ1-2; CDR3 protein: SVTDRTNYGYT
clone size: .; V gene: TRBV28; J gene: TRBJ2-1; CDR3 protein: ASSREGTSGRPYNEQF
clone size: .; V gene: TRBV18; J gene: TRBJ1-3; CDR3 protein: ASSRSPTGSGNTIY
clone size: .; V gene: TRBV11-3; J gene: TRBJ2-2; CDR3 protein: ASSSRQGGELF
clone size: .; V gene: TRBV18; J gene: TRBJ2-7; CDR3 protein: ASSPPSSYEQY
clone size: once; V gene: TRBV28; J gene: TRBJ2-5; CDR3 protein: ASSYKRSQY
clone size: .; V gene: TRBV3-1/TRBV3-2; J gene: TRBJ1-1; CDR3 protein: ASSQGSNTEAF
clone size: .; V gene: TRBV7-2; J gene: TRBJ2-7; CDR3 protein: ASSSGDSYEQY
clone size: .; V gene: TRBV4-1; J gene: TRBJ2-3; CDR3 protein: ASSQVGRGNLADTQY